These T cell receptor beta chains were read from a single sample in a study of tumor-infiltrating lymphocytes in localized non-small cell lung cancer. Profiling relied on immunoSEQ multiplex PCR, and the TCRdb table lists in-frame clones only, not all of them. The data contain 16,000 or so clones, roughly 76% of them singletons. Sample: lung tumor tissue. The receptor source for this set is a human donor with non-small cell lung cancer. The CDR3 runs from the conserved cysteine through the conserved F or W. A D gene is named only where the DNA matches it firmly. Not every row has a clone size; where given, it reads once, few, many or a size class.

V gene	clone size	D gene	J gene	CDR3 protein	CDR3 DNA
TRBV7-3	-	-	TRBJ2-1	CASSFSNGGPNEQFF	TGTGCCAGCAGCTTCTCTAATGGGGGGCCCAATGAGCAGTTCTTC
TRBV5-4	-	-	TRBJ1-1	CASSYPNTEAFF	TGTGCCAGCAGCTATCCGAACACTGAAGCTTTCTTT
TRBV7-9	few	-	TRBJ1-2	CASSPPTGVHGYTF	TGTGCCAGCAGCCCCCCAACAGGAGTACATGGCTACACCTTC
TRBV11-3	-	-	TRBJ1-1	CASSLSDNSEAFF	TGTGCCAGCAGCTTATCAGATAACTCTGAAGCTTTCTTT
TRBV27	-	TRBD1	TRBJ2-7	CASSSVRQGYEQYF	TGTGCCAGCAGTTCCGTCCGACAGGGGTACGAGCAGTACTTC
TRBV10-3	-	TRBD2	TRBJ2-3	CAISTGGKGTDTQYF	TGTGCCATCAGTACCGGGGGGAAGGGCACAGATACGCAGTATTTT
TRBV29-1	-	-	TRBJ1-5	CSFSNQPQHF	TGCAGCTTCTCCAATCAGCCCCAGCATTTT
TRBV9	-	TRBD2	TRBJ2-3	CASSVGGAGGADTQYF	TGTGCCAGCAGCGTAGGAGGTGCGGGAGGGGCAGATACGCAGTATTTT
TRBV2	-	TRBD1	TRBJ1-2	CASSPGQVIVGYTF	TGTGCCAGCAGTCCGGGACAGGTTATTGTTGGCTACACCTTC
TRBV5-1	-	-	TRBJ1-1	CASRKGEMNTEAFF	TGCGCCAGCAGAAAGGGTGAGATGAACACTGAAGCTTTCTTT
TRBV7-9	-	-	TRBJ1-2	CASSLGELYHGYTF	TGTGCCAGCAGCTTAGGTGAACTATACCATGGCTACACCTTC
TRBV5-4	few	-	TRBJ1-5	CASSPDTNQPQHF	TGTGCCAGCAGCCCGGACACCAATCAGCCCCAGCATTTT
TRBV2	-	TRBD1	TRBJ2-2	CASLKDRVDTGELFF	TGTGCCAGCCTAAAAGACAGGGTAGACACCGGGGAGCTGTTTTTT
TRBV5-5	few	-	TRBJ1-6	CASSPGWVNSPLHF	TGTGCCAGCAGTCCGGGTTGGGTTAATTCACCCCTCCACTTT
TRBV4-2	-	-	TRBJ1-2	CASSPNRDPDYGYTF	TGTGCCAGCAGCCCGAACAGGGACCCCGACTATGGCTACACCTTC
TRBV7-9	-	-	TRBJ1-2	CASSLSTGKYGYTF	TGTGCCAGCAGCTTATCAACAGGGAAGTATGGCTACACCTTC
TRBV6-4	-	-	TRBJ1-2	CASSDSHLGGDGYTF	TGTGCCAGCAGTGACTCCCATCTCGGGGGGGATGGCTACACCTTC
TRBV4-2	-	-	TRBJ2-5	CASSQDSEGTQYF	TGTGCCAGCAGCCAAGATTCAGAGGGGACCCAGTACTTC
TRBV30	once	-	TRBJ2-5	CAWRSPGPQETQYF	TGTGCCTGGAGGTCACCGGGCCCACAAGAGACCCAGTACTTC
TRBV6-6	-	-	TRBJ2-3	CSLGSSTDTQYF	TGTAGCCTGGGTAGCAGCACAGATACGCAGTATTTT
TRBV11-1	few	TRBD2	TRBJ2-7	CASSLLAGYEQYF	TGTGCCAGCAGCTTATTAGCGGGATACGAGCAGTACTTC
TRBV5-5	-	-	TRBJ1-2	CASSHSRTPGSSYGYTF	TGTGCCAGCAGCCACAGCAGGACGCCCGGGTCATCCTATGGCTACACCTTC
TRBV4-2	-	-	TRBJ2-7	CASSQAEGDMGEQYF	TGTGCCAGCAGCCAAGCAGAAGGCGATATGGGCGAGCAGTACTTC
TRBV19	-	TRBD1	TRBJ1-5	CASSSDRGLFGQPQHF	TGTGCCAGTAGCTCGGACAGGGGGCTTTTTGGACAGCCCCAGCATTTT
TRBV5-1	once	-	TRBJ2-2	CASSLKETGATGELFF	TGCGCCAGCAGCTTGAAGGAGACGGGCGCCACCGGGGAGCTGTTTTTT
TRBV30	-	-	TRBJ1-2	CAWSVAENYGYTF	TGTGCCTGGAGTGTAGCGGAGAACTATGGCTACACCTTC
TRBV10-1	-	TRBD2	TRBJ2-3	CASSGSGISTDTQYF	TGCGCCAGCTCCGGGAGCGGGATTAGCACAGATACGCAGTATTTT
TRBV19	-	TRBD2	TRBJ2-7	CASSRLAGYEQYF	TGTGCCAGTAGTAGGCTAGCGGGCTACGAGCAGTACTTC